This section outlines one T cell receptor (beta chain) sequence together with its context. Germline lookup yields CDR1 SGHTA and CDR2 FQGNSA. CDR3 length: 15 amino acids. The V end lost 0 bases, the J end lost 12 bases, and 17 bases lay between the germline ends. The source of the sample is a study of shared clonotypes between healthy human individuals. On the study more broadly: The cohort comprised two women and a few men. Their ages spanned 18 to 49 years.

Terminally differentiated effector memory CD45RA+ cells were excluded from the naive CD8 cells, which were CD45RO-negative and positively selected for CCR7. Donors, healthy HIV-negative adults, lacked recent acute infections or vaccinations. Generated by immunoSEQ multiplex PCR, the TCRdb table keeps only in-frame clones and is missing some. Altogether roughly 2,000,000 clones are present, roughly 93% being singletons, with the ten largest covering around 1.7%. This chain uses TRBV7-2 with TRBJ1-4; TRBD1 might be the D (5 bases). Sample: naive CD8+ T cells from PBMCs. This receptor was obtained from a man aged 18 to 30 in good health. Some clones in this sample may be carry-over from other donors' samples. The CDR3 nucleotides are TGTGCCAGCAGCTTAGCGGGGGGATCCTTGGTGGAACTGTTTTTT. This codes for CASSLAGGSLVELFF.